These 21 T cell receptor beta chains share one sample of origin, sequenced in a study of beta chain features in type 1 diabetes (dated 2018 in TCRdb). General conclusions and limits of the study: In all four CD4+ subsets, TCRB CDR3 length was moderately but significantly shorter in type 1 diabetes patients.

Antigen specificity for these receptors is unknown. Receptor amplification or capture employed the immunoSEQ multiplex PCR assay. The entire amount of isolated RNA was reverse transcribed using the High Capacity cDNA Reverse Transcription Kit, so the sequenced TCRB transcripts were expressed ones. The table was pulled from immuneACCESS by TCRdb, which kept in-frame rearrangements only. Such tables lose some clones; where checked, under half of the loss comes from unresolved V genes, and the rest has no known cause. The sample contains 400,000 or so clones, about 10% of them found a single time. Over 0.45% of the sample goes to the ten largest clones. Sequenced sample: central memory CD4+ T cells from blood. Every receptor here comes from a man between 25 and 39 years old with type 1 diabetes.

V gene TRBV6-1 combines with J gene TRBJ1-2; D possibly corresponds to TRBD1 (6 bases). Germline-derived CDR1 and CDR2 are MNHNS and SASEGT. This CDR3 is built from 16 residues. V was cut by 0 bases and J by 2 bases, with 13 bases left in between. CDR3 residues: CASSEARGIGNYGYTF. The CDR3 region has the DNA TGTGCCAGCAGTGAAGCGAGGGGGATAGGGAACTATGGCTACACCTTC.

A few counts support this clone. V and J are TRBV2 and TRBJ1-2, with 7 bases matching TRBD1. The ends lost 3 bases at V and 4 bases at J; junction bases unmatched: 5. The CDR3 runs to 14 residues. CDR1 and CDR2 from the germline V gene are SNHLY and FYNNEI. The DNA of the CDR3 is TGTGCCAGCAGTGAGACCCGACAGGGCTATGGCTACACCTTC. Protein sequence: CASSETRQGYGYTF.

This clone was observed a handful of times. The CDR3 sequence: CASSVTGTSKETQYF. In nucleotides, the CDR3 is TGTGCCAGTAGTGTAACCGGGACTAGCAAAGAGACCCAGTACTTC. This chain connects TRBV19 to TRBJ2-5; 9 bases match TRBD2. This CDR3 has 15 amino acids. CDR1 is LNHDA, CDR2 SQIVND, per germline (reference sequence). Unmatched junction bases numbered 7, after V lost 5 bases and J lost 3 bases.

The chain combines TRBV18 with TRBJ1-4, with 7 bases that match TRBD1. Germline assignment: CDR1 KGHSH and CDR2 LQKENI. With V trimmed by 6 bases and J by 3 bases, 7 bases remained unmatched. The CDR3 covers 15 residues. The CDR3 loop reads CASSRGQASNEKLFF. The CDR3 nucleotides read TGTGCCAGCTCTCGCGGACAGGCGTCTAATGAAAAACTGTTTTTT. Variable domain in full (rest from reference TRBV18 and TRBJ1-4): NAGVMQNPRHLVRRRGQEARLRCSPMKGHSHVYWYRQLPEEGLKFMVYLQKENIIDESGMPKERFSAEFPKEGPSILRIQQVVRGDSAAYFCASSRGQASNEKLFFGSGTQLSVL.

The chain links TRBV6-5 to TRBJ1-1; a weak D match, TRBD1 (6 bases). Trimming pared 4 bases from V and 0 bases from J, leaving 12 bases between. Germline V gene data show CDR1 as MNHEY and CDR2 as SVGAGI. The length of the CDR3 is 15 residues. The CDR3 sequence is CASSSQGTVNTEAFF. CDR3 sequence (DNA): TGTGCCAGCAGTTCTCAGGGGACGGTGAACACTGAAGCTTTCTTT.

Notes on this clone: The sample has other DNA sequences that encode this CDR3 too. The V call is TRBV27, the J call TRBJ1-5, with D unresolved. V was shortened by 0 bases and J by 4 bases, with 4 bases between the two germline ends. Germline V gene data show CDR1 as MNHEY and CDR2 as SMNVEV (reference sequence). The length of the CDR3 is 13 residues. CDR3 nucleotides: TGTGCCAGCAGTTTATCTGGGAATCAGCCCCAGCATTTT. Residues: CASSLSGNQPQHF.

This clone was detected a few times. This rearrangement joins TRBV18 to TRBJ2-1; maybe TRBD1 (6 bases). This CDR3 spans 15 amino acids. Germline-derived CDR1 and CDR2 are KGHSH and LQKENI. The ends were cut back, 0 bases at V and 2 bases at J, with 8 bases in the middle. The CDR3 DNA reads as TGTGCCAGCTCACCACCGGGGGCTGCCTACAATGAGCAGTTCTTC. It translates to CASSPPGAAYNEQFF.

The chain has TRBV28 and TRBJ1-3; D remains ambiguous. CDR1 is MDHEN, CDR2 SYDVKM, per germline. Trimming removed 2 bases at V and 2 bases at J, with 10 bases between. This CDR3 region has 15 residues. The CDR3 sequence is CASSLPFQTGNTIYF. The CDR3, as DNA: TGTGCCAGCAGTTTACCCTTTCAGACTGGAAACACCATATATTTT. The full variable domain, rest sourced from reference TRBV28 and TRBJ1-3, is DVKVTQSSRYLVKRTGEKVFLECVQDMDHENMFWYRQDPGLGLRLIYFSYDVKMKEKGDIPEGYSVSREKKERFSLILESASTNQTSMYLCASSLPFQTGNTIYFGEGSWLTVV.

V and J are TRBV10-3 and TRBJ1-5; the match to TRBD1 covers 9 bases. Germline V lookup: CDR1 ENHRY, CDR2 SYGVKD. V shed 10 bases, J shed 5 bases, and the junction held 15 bases outside the gene matches. The CDR3 is 16 amino acids. The CDR3, as DNA: TGTGCCACCAGAGAATGGGAGACAGGGGGAGATCAGCCCCAGCATTTT. It is translated as CATREWETGGDQPQHF.

This clone was detected only a few times. DNA of the CDR3: TGTGCCAGCAGCTCTATCTTCACGGGACACCAAAACACCGGGGAGCTGTTTTTT. The encoded protein is CASSSIFTGHQNTGELFF. The genes are TRBV7-3 and TRBJ2-2; tentative D call: TRBD1 (6 bases). The CDR3 loop spans 18 amino acids. Trimming cost V 4 bases and J 2 bases, with 20 bases left between them. Germline CDR1 reads SGHTA; CDR2 reads FQGTGA.

The rearrangement uses TRBV27 and TRBJ2-3; D may be TRBD1 or TRBD2 (6 bases each). Trimming stripped 6 bases from V and 4 bases from J, with 17 bases between. This CDR3 has 15 amino acids. Germline lookup yields CDR1 MNHEY and CDR2 SMNVEV (reference sequence). In DNA form, the CDR3 reads TGTGCCAGCAGCTTGTCCGGGGGCGAAGCAGATACGCAGTATTTT. Residues: CASSLSGGEADTQYF.

The V call is TRBV11-2, the J call TRBJ2-7; a possible D gene is TRBD2 (5 bases). The CDR3 has 15 amino acids. Per the germline V gene, CDR1 is SGHAT and CDR2 is FQNNGV. V gave up 4 bases and J gave up 2 bases, with 15 bases separating them. The CDR3 coding sequence is TGTGCCAGCAGCTCTCTCAGCAGGAGGACCTACGAGCAGTACTTC. Its translation: CASSSLSRRTYEQYF.

This chain connects TRBV5-1 to TRBJ2-5; the D gene is possibly TRBD2 (5 bases). The CDR3 is 13 residues long. V dropped 8 bases and J dropped 4 bases, with 15 bases sitting between them. The germline CDR1 and CDR2 sequences are SGHRS and YFSETQ. CDR3 DNA: TGCGCCAGTATACTAGATTCGGGAGAGACCCAGTACTTC. Its protein is CASILDSGETQYF.

This clone was counted between two and nine times. Different DNA sequences within this sample yield the same CDR3. The chain joins TRBV5-6 to TRBJ1-5; D remains ambiguous. Germline CDR1 and CDR2: SGHDT and YYEEEE. The CDR3 sequence is 13 residues long. V was shortened by 0 bases and J by 5 bases, with 6 bases between the two germline ends. The CDR3 here is CASSLGGDQPQHF. The CDR3 DNA reads TGTGCCAGCAGCTTGGGGGGAGATCAGCCCCAGCATTTT.

This clone came up a few times. V usage is TRBV2 and J usage is TRBJ2-1, with 8 bases fitting TRBD2. With V trimmed by 5 bases and J by 5 bases, 5 bases remained unmatched. Germline V lookup: CDR1 SNHLY, CDR2 FYNNEI. CDR3 length: 14 amino acids. The CDR3 DNA sequence: TGTGCCAGCAGTTTCGGGACTAGTCACAATGAGCAGTTCTTC. It yields the protein CASSFGTSHNEQFF.

The chain has TRBV27 and TRBJ2-3; D may be TRBD1 (5 bases). This CDR3 is 14 amino acids long. V dropped 6 bases and J dropped 4 bases, with 14 bases sitting between them. Germline assignment: CDR1 MNHEY and CDR2 SMNVEV (reference sequence). The CDR3 protein is CASSPDSYSDTQYF. DNA for the CDR3: TGTGCCAGCAGCCCTGACAGCTACTCAGATACGCAGTATTTT.

This sequence joins TRBV7-8 and TRBJ1-3, with a possible D match to TRBD1 (5 bases). Germline lookup yields CDR1 SGHVS and CDR2 FQNEAQ. Trimming left V 5 bases short and J 5 bases short, with 10 bases between. This CDR3 is 13 amino acids long. This chain's CDR3 is CASSPRQRNTIYF. CDR3 nucleotides: TGTGCCAGCAGCCCTAGACAGAGAAACACCATATATTTT.

This clone turned up a few times. The chain joins TRBV2 to TRBJ2-5, with TRBD1 as a possible D gene (5 bases). The assigned J gene may be wrong: the sequence end matches TRBJ2-7 better. The CDR3 loop spans 13 amino acids. From germline, CDR1 is SNHLY and CDR2 FYNNEI. The CDR3 coding sequence is TGTGCCAGCATTGATAGGGGCACCTACGAGCAGTACTTC. Protein product: CASIDRGTYEQYF.

This clone was found once. V usage is TRBV7-9 and J usage is TRBJ1-2; D may be TRBD1 (6 bases). This CDR3 contains 16 residues. Trimming cost V 3 bases and J 8 bases, with 22 bases left between them. Germline values: CDR1 SEHNR, CDR2 FQNEAQ (reference sequence). CDR3: CASSLQGRSRLRGYTF. The CDR3 DNA is TGTGCCAGCAGCTTGCAGGGGAGGTCTCGCTTACGGGGCTACACCTTC.

The DNA for the CDR3 is TGTGCCAGCAGCTTCGATCAGCGCAATGAGCAGTTCTTC. This sequence encodes CASSFDQRNEQFF. The chain uses TRBV11-3 and TRBJ2-1, with unresolved D. The CDR3 is 13 amino acids. With 3 bases removed from V and 6 bases from J, the gap between germline ends came to 9 bases. The germline V gene has CDR1 SGHNT and CDR2 YENEEA.

This clone has only a few counts. This chain uses TRBV4-1 with TRBJ2-1, with a possible D match to TRBD2 (6 bases). Germline V gene lookup returns CDR1 MGHRA and CDR2 YSYEKL. CDR3 length: 17 residues. Between the trimmed V and J ends, which lost 1 base and 6 bases, there was a span of 19 bases. CDR3: CASSQAGGTNPSNEQFF. As DNA, the CDR3 is TGCGCCAGCAGCCAAGCTGGGGGGACCAATCCTTCCAATGAGCAGTTCTTC.